This is a list of T cell receptor beta chains from one sample in a study of T cell responses to AZD1222 COVID-19 vaccine. The protocol was immunoSEQ multiplex PCR, while the TCRdb copy is restricted to in-frame clones and leaves out a portion. The data hold 66,000 or so clones, with roughly 90% observed a single time. The sample here was peripheral blood, taken on day 0 of AZD1222 vaccination. The receptors were sampled from an adult in good health. Each CDR3 is given with its conserved first and last residue.

v_call cdr3_aa
TRBV6-5 CASRGDSYGYTF
TRBV19 CASSETVYNEQFF
TRBV24-1 CATAEDRGGLETQYF
TRBV5-6 CASSLLAGGFTDTQYF
TRBV11-2 CASSLYLGYEQYF
TRBV19 CASSIGLVGADTQYF
TRBV20-1 CSASRAGQGLFF
TRBV2 CASRRYRGRSYEQYF
TRBV18 CASSGGQGMNTEAFF
TRBV6-1 CASSEALTNQPQHF
TRBV7-9 CASSLGRVSGNTIYF
TRBV9 CASSVAGDSFTGELFF
TRBV5-5 CASSSTEYQPQHF
TRBV5-4 CASSPGTHEQYF
TRBV19 CASSETLNTEAFF
TRBV7-2 CASSRTGNYGDYGYTF
TRBV5-1 CASSRGGQGAYEQYF
TRBV19 CASSVQASNEKLFF
TRBV29-1 CSVEAPLDTEAFF
TRBV28 CASSSASGRNEQFF
TRBV19 CASRMDRGRNTIYF
TRBV18 CASSPTGYHTEAFF
TRBV19 CASIPGGMNTEAFF
TRBV19 CASNPGRGSNQPQHF
TRBV2 CASSEHAGELFF
TRBV11-3 CASGASSYEQYF
TRBV7-6 CASSLETQYF
TRBV5-6 CASSLVRTTDTQYF